A single sample is the source of the 16 T cell receptor beta chains below, sequenced in a study of T cell responses to AZD1222 COVID-19 vaccine (dated by TCRdb to the early 2020s). The intended sense of this specimen's time point label: baseline before first vaccination. Library generation was performed with the immunoSEQ multiplex PCR assay. Imported from immuneACCESS, the table was reduced by TCRdb to in-frame sequences with V and J called. These copies leave out some clones; in studies compared against another copy, an unresolved V gene accounts for under half, and the cause of the remainder is not known. The sample table records around 100,000 clones; about 94% of these occur just once. The top ten clones comprise approximately 2.2% of the sample. The specimen was peripheral blood, collected on day 0 of AZD1222 vaccination. The receptors come from an adult in good health.

The V and J genes are TRBV7-3 and TRBJ2-6; perhaps TRBD2 as D (5 bases). V lost 5 bases to trimming and J lost 2 bases, with 10 bases between them. The CDR3 covers 15 residues. From germline, CDR1 is SGHTA and CDR2 FQGTGA. The CDR3 region has the DNA TGTGCCAGCAGCCGATCCGGGGCTGGGGCCAACGTCCTGACTTTC. Translated: CASSRSGAGANVLTF.

V usage is TRBV25-1 and J usage is TRBJ1-4; D uncertain. V lost 1 base to trimming and J lost 8 bases, with 14 bases between them. The germline gives CDR1 MGHDK, CDR2 SYGVNS. This CDR3 spans 15 amino acids. The CDR3 nucleotides read TGTGCCAGCAGTGAATCCGGGTATTTTCTCGAAAAACTGTTTTTT. Translating it yields CASSESGYFLEKLFF.

The V and J genes are TRBV18 and TRBJ1-1, with D unclear. The germline V gene has CDR1 KGHSH and CDR2 LQKENI. The V gene lost 3 bases and the J gene lost 1 base, with 9 bases spanning the gap. This CDR3 is 14 amino acids long. CDR3 nucleotide sequence: TGTGCCAGCTCACCTCAGCAGGAGAACACTGAAGCTTTCTTT. Translated, it gives CASSPQQENTEAFF.

This sequence joins TRBV20-1 and TRBJ1-1; D is uncertain. V shed 3 bases and J shed 3 bases, with 5 bases lying between them. Germline V CDR1 and CDR2: DFQATT, SNEGSKA (reference sequence). The CDR3 contains 11 residues. CDR3 sequence reads: CSASKDTEAFF. DNA for the CDR3: TGCAGTGCTAGTAAGGACACTGAAGCTTTCTTT.

This clone came up once. This chain joins TRBV5-4 and TRBJ2-1, with D possibly TRBD2 on 5 matching bases. Per the germline V gene, CDR1 is SGHNT and CDR2 is YYREEE (reference sequence). V shed 4 bases and J shed 7 bases, with 12 bases lying between them. The CDR3 is 13 residues long. This chain's CDR3 is CASSGPGGNEQFF. The DNA for the CDR3 is TGTGCCAGCAGCGGGCCCGGCGGGAATGAGCAGTTCTTC.

The V and J genes are TRBV5-1 and TRBJ1-1, with TRBD1 as a possible D gene (6 bases). Trimming took 2 bases from V and 1 from J, leaving 9 bases between them. Germline lookup yields CDR1 SGHRS and CDR2 YFSETQ. There are 14 residues in the CDR3. Here the CDR3 reads CASSFRGQNTEAFF. The CDR3 coding sequence is TGCGCCAGCAGCTTCAGGGGACAGAACACTGAAGCTTTCTTT.

J is TRBJ2-2 and V is TRBV6-5, with a weak D call TRBD2 (6 bases). The length of the CDR3 is 16 residues. Germline lookup yields CDR1 MNHEY and CDR2 SVGAGI. Trimming stripped 4 bases from V and 4 bases from J, with 16 bases between. The CDR3 bases are TGTGCCAGCAGTTTGTCCCCGGGAGTCAGCACCGGGGAGCTGTTTTTT. This sequence encodes CASSLSPGVSTGELFF.

This clone was seen only once. V is TRBV7-3 and J is TRBJ2-7, with TRBD1 as a possible D gene (6 bases). The CDR3 extends over 14 amino acids. CDR1 SGHTA and CDR2 FQGTGA come from the germline V gene. With 2 bases removed from V and 4 bases from J, the gap between germline ends came to 12 bases. This chain's CDR3 is CASSLWQGPYEQYF. The CDR3 DNA is TGTGCCAGCAGCTTATGGCAGGGGCCTTACGAGCAGTACTTC.

This sequence joins TRBV11-3 and TRBJ1-1; D unclear. Trimming removed 2 bases at V and 2 bases at J, with 9 bases between. This CDR3 comprises 14 residues. Germline V lookup: CDR1 SGHNT, CDR2 YENEEA. In nucleotides, the CDR3 is TGTGCCAGCAGCTTATCGACGGCTAACACTGAAGCTTTCTTT. Protein product: CASSLSTANTEAFF.

The J gene is TRBJ1-5, the V gene TRBV2, with D possibly matching TRBD1 (5 bases). CDR3 length: 14 residues. Trimming took 7 bases from V and 3 from J, leaving 13 bases between them. In germline, CDR1 is SNHLY, CDR2 FYNNEI. In nucleotides, the CDR3 is TGTGCCAGCACCCTCGGGGGGGACAATCAGCCCCAGCATTTT. This gives the protein CASTLGGDNQPQHF.

The V call is TRBV12-5, the J call TRBJ2-5; D unresolved. CDR3 size: 15 residues. Deletions cut 1 base from V and 5 bases from J, with 14 bases between. CDR1 is LGHNT, CDR2 FRNRAP, per germline. The CDR3 DNA reads as TGTGCTAGTGGTTTGGGACCCGGTACAGTGGAGACCCAGTACTTC. Translation: CASGLGPGTVETQYF.

V gene TRBV7-2 combines with J gene TRBJ1-2, with D possibly being TRBD1 (5 bases). The CDR3 length is 16 residues. The germline CDR1 and CDR2 sequences are SGHTA and FQGNSA. Trimming stripped 6 bases from V and 5 bases from J, with 22 bases between. CDR3 sequence (DNA): TGTGCCAGCAGTCCATACACGGGGACGATCTCTTATGGCTACACCTTC. This translates into CASSPYTGTISYGYTF.

The V call is TRBV19, the J call TRBJ2-1; D not resolved. This CDR3 is built from 12 residues. CDR1 LNHDA and CDR2 SQIVND come from the germline V gene (reference sequence). Trimming took off 8 bases at V and 0 bases at J, with 5 bases between the two ends. The CDR3 DNA reads as TGTGCCAGTGGCTTCTCCTACAATGAGCAGTTCTTC. It yields the protein CASGFSYNEQFF. Full variable domain (rest looked up from reference TRBV19 and TRBJ2-1): DGGITQSPKYLFRKEGQNVTLSCEQNLNHDAMYWYRQDPGQGLRLIYYSQIVNDFQKGDIAEGYSVSREKKESFPLTVTSAQKNPTAFYLCASGFSYNEQFFGPGTRLTVL.

This rearrangement joins TRBV9 to TRBJ1-4; the D gene is possibly TRBD1 (6 bases). V was trimmed by 0 bases and J by 3 bases, leaving 24 bases between them. The CDR3 length is 20 residues. CDR1 is SGDLS and CDR2 is YYNGEE in the germline V gene. The CDR3 DNA sequence: TGTGCCAGCAGCGTAGTAAGCGGGGGACAACGAGGGATTGCTAATGAAAAACTGTTTTTT. Protein sequence: CASSVVSGGQRGIANEKLFF.

The chain is built from TRBV28 and TRBJ1-1; D may be TRBD1 (5 bases). The germline gives CDR1 MDHEN, CDR2 SYDVKM. Trimming cost V 7 bases and J 4 bases, with 22 bases left between them. This CDR3 comprises 16 residues. In DNA form, the CDR3 reads TGTGCCAGCAATCCAGGCGGAGGGGCATGGGTCACTGAAGCTTTCTTT. Translation: CASNPGGGAWVTEAFF. The whole variable domain, filled in from reference TRBV28 and TRBJ1-1, reads DVKVTQSSRYLVKRTGEKVFLECVQDMDHENMFWYRQDPGLGLRLIYFSYDVKMKEKGDIPEGYSVSREKKERFSLILESASTNQTSMYLCASNPGGGAWVTEAFFGQGTRLTVV.

The CDR3 nucleotides read TGTGCCAGCAGGGACAGGAGGGGTAGCAATCAGCCCCAGCATTTT. Its translation is CASRDRRGSNQPQHF. This rearrangement joins TRBV2 to TRBJ1-5; 7 bases are shared with TRBD1. With V trimmed by 6 bases and J by 0 bases, 5 bases remained unmatched. The CDR3 is made up of 15 amino acids. CDR1 and CDR2 (germline): SNHLY, FYNNEI.